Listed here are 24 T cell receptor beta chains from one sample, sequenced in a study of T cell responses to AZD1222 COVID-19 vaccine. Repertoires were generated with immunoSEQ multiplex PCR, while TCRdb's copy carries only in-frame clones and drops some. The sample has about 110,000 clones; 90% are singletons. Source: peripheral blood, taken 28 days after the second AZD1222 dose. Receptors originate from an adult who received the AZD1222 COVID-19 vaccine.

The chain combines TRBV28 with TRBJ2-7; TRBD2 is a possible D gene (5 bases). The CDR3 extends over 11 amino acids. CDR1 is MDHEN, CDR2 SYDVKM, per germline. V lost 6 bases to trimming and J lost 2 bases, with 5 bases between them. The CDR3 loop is CASREAYEQYF. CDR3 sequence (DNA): TGTGCCAGCAGGGAGGCCTACGAGCAGTACTTC.

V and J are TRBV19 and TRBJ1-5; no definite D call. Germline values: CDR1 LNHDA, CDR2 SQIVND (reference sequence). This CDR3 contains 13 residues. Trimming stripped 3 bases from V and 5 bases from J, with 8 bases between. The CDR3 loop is CASSIAQHQPQHF. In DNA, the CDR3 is TGTGCCAGTAGTATCGCTCAACATCAGCCCCAGCATTTT.

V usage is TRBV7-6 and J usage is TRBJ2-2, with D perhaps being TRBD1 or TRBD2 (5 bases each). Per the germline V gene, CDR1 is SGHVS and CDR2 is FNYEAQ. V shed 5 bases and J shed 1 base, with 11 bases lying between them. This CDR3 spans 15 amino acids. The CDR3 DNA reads TGTGCCAGCAGCGTAGGGACCGAGAACACCGGGGAGCTGTTTTTT. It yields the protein CASSVGTENTGELFF.

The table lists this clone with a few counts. This CDR3 reads CASSLGKGVRDEKLFF. As DNA, the CDR3 is TGCGCCAGCAGCTTGGGAAAGGGGGTAAGGGATGAAAAACTGTTTTTT. The chain is built from TRBV5-1 and TRBJ1-4; D possibly corresponds to TRBD1 (6 bases). The CDR3 length is 16 residues. Germline V gene data show CDR1 as SGHRS and CDR2 as YFSETQ. The ends were cut back, 0 bases at V and 6 bases at J, with 15 bases in the middle. Full variable domain (outside the CDR3, taken from reference TRBV5-1 and TRBJ1-4): KAGVTQTPRYLIKTRGQQVTLSCSPISGHRSVSWYQQTPGQGLQFLFEYFSETQRNKGNFPGRFSGRQFSNSRSEMNVSTLELGDSALYLCASSLGKGVRDEKLFFGSGTQLSVL.

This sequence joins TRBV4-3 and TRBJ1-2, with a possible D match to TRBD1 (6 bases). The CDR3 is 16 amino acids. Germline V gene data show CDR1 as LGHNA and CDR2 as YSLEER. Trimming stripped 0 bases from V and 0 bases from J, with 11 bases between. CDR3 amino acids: CASSQDRGAANYGYTF. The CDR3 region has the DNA TGCGCCAGCAGCCAAGATCGGGGGGCGGCTAACTATGGCTACACCTTC.

The chain's CDR3 is CASSGGTDGEAFF. CDR3 nucleotide sequence: TGCGCCAGCAGCGGCGGGACCGATGGTGAAGCTTTCTTT. The rearrangement uses TRBV5-1 and TRBJ1-1; TRBD1 might be the D (5 bases). Trimming left V 4 bases short and J 7 bases short, with 14 bases between. CDR1 SGHRS and CDR2 YFSETQ come from the germline V gene. The CDR3 extends over 13 amino acids.

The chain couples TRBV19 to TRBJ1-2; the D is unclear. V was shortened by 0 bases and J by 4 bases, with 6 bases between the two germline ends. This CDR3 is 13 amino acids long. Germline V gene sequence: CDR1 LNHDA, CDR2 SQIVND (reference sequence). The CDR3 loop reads CASSIDLSYGYTF. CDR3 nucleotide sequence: TGTGCCAGTAGTATAGATTTATCCTATGGCTACACCTTC.

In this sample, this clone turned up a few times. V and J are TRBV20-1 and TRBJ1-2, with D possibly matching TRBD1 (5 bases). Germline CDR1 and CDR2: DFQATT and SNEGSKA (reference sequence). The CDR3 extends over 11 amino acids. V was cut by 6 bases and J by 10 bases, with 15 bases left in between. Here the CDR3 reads CSARSIQVYTF. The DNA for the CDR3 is TGCAGTGCCAGGTCCATACAGGTCTACACCTTC.

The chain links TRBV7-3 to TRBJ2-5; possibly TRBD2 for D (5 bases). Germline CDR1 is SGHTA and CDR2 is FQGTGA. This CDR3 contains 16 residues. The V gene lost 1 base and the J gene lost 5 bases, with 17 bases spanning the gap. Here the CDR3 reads CASSLRGGLIWETQYF. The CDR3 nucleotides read TGTGCCAGCAGCTTAAGAGGCGGGCTGATCTGGGAGACCCAGTACTTC.

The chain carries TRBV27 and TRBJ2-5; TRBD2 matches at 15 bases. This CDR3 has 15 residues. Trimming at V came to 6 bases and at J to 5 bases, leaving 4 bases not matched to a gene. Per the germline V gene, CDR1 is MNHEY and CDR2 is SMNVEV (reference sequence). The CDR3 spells CASSAGTSGGETQYF. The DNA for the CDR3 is TGTGCCAGCAGCGCCGGGACTAGCGGGGGGGAGACCCAGTACTTC.

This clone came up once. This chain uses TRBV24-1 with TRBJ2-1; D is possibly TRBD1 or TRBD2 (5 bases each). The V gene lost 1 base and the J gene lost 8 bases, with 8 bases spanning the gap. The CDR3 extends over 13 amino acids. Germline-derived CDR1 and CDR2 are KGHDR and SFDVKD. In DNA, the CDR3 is TGTGCCACCAGTGATTTTTTGGGGGATGAGCAGTTCTTC. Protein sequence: CATSDFLGDEQFF.

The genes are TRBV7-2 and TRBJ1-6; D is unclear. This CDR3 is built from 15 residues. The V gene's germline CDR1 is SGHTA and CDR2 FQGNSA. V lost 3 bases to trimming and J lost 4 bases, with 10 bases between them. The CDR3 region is CASSFRAKYNSPLHF. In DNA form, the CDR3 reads TGTGCCAGCAGCTTCCGGGCCAAATATAATTCACCCCTCCACTTT.

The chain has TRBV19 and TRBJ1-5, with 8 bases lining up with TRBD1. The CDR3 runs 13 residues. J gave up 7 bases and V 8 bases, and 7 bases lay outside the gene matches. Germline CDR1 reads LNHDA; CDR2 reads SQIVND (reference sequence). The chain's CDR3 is CASSQGALQPQHF. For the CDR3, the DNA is TGTGCCAGTTCGCAGGGGGCTTTGCAGCCCCAGCATTTT. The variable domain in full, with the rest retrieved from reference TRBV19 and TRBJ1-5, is DGGITQSPKYLFRKEGQNVTLSCEQNLNHDAMYWYRQDPGQGLRLIYYSQIVNDFQKGDIAEGYSVSREKKESFPLTVTSAQKNPTAFYLCASSQGALQPQHFGDGTRLSIL.

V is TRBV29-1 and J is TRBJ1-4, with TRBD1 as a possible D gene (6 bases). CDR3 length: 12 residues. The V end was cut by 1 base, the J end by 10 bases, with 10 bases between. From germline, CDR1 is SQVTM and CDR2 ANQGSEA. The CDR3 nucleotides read TGCAGCGTTGAAGCGGACAGCCCAAAACTGTTTTTT. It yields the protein CSVEADSPKLFF.

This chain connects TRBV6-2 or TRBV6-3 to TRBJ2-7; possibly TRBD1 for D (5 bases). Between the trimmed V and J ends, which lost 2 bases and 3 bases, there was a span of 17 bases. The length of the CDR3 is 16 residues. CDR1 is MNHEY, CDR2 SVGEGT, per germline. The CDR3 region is CASSYIRGSGFYEQYF. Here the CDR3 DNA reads TGTGCCAGCAGTTACATACGTGGTTCAGGGTTCTACGAGCAGTACTTC.

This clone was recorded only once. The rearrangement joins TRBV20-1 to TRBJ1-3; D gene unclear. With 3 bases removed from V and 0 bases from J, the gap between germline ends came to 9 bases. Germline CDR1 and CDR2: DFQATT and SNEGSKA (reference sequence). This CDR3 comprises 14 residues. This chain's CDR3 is CSASQQRSGNTIYF. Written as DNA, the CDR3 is TGCAGTGCTAGTCAACAGCGCTCTGGAAACACCATATATTTT.

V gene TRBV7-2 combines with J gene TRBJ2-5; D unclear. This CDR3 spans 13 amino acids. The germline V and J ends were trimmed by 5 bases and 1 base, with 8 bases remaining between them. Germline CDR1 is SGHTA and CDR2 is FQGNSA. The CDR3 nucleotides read TGTGCCAGCAGCCTCCTGGGCCAAGAGACCCAGTACTTC. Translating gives CASSLLGQETQYF.

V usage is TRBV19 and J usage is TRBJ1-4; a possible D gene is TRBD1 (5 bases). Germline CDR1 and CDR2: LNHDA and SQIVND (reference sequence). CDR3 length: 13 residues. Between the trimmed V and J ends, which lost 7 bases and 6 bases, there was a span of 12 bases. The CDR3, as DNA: TGTGCCAGTATGCCGAGGACATATGAAAAACTGTTTTTT. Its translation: CASMPRTYEKLFF.

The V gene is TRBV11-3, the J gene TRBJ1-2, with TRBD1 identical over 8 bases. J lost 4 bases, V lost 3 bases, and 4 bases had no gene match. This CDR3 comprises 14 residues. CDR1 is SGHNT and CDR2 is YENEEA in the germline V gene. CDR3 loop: CASSFSGTGYGYTF. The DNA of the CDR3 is TGTGCCAGCAGCTTTTCAGGGACAGGCTATGGCTACACCTTC.

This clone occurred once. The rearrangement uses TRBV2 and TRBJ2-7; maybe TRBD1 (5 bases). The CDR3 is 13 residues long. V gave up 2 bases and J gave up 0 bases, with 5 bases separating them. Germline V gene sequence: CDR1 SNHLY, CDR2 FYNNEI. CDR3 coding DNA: TGTGCCAGCAGTGAAAGGGGCTCCTACGAGCAGTACTTC. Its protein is CASSERGSYEQYF.

CDR3 DNA sequence: TGTGCCAGCAGTCCAACGGGACAGGGGCACGAGCAGTACTTC. Translation gives CASSPTGQGHEQYF. The V gene is TRBV28, the J gene TRBJ2-7; TRBD1 agrees at 10 bases. The V and J ends lost 5 bases and 5 bases, in that order; junction bases with no gene match: 6. CDR3 size: 14 residues. Germline V gene data show CDR1 as MDHEN and CDR2 as SYDVKM.

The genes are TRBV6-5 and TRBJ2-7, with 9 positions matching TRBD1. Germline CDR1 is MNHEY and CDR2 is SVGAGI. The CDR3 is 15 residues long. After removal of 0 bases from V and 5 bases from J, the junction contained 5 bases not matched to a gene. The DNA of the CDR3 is TGTGCCAGCAGTTACTCGATACAGGGGGCGCACGAGCAGTACTTC. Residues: CASSYSIQGAHEQYF.

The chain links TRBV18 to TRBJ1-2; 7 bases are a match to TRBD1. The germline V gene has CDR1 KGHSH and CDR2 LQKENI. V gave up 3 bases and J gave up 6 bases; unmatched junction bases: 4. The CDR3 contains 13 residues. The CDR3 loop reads CASSPGQDHGYTF. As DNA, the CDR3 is TGTGCCAGCTCACCTGGACAGGATCATGGCTACACCTTC.

This CDR3 is CASSLVGGNEQFF. In nucleotides, the CDR3 is TGTGCCAGCAGCTTGGTAGGGGGGAATGAGCAGTTCTTC. The chain joins TRBV5-6 to TRBJ2-1; D may correspond to TRBD1 or TRBD2 (6 bases each). This CDR3 is 13 amino acids long. Germline CDR1 reads SGHDT; CDR2 reads YYEEEE. V was shortened by 0 bases and J by 7 bases, with 8 bases between the two germline ends.